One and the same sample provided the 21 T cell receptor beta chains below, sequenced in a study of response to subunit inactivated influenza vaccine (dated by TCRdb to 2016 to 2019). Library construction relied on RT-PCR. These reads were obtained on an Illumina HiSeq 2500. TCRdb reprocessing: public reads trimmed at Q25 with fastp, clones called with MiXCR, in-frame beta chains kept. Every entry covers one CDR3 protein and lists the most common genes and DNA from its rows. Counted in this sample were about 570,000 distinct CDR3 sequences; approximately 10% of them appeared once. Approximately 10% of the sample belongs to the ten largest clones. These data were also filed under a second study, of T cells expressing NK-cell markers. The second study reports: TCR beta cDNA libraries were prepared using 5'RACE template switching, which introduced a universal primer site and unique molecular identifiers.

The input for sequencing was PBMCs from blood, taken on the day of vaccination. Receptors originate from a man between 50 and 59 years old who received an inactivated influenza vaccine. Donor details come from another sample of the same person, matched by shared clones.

The CDR3 loop is CASSVAPGTPGYTDTQYF. The CDR3 DNA is TGTGCCAGCAGCGTAGCTCCCGGGACTCCAGGATACACAGATACGCAGTATTTT. The rearrangement links TRBV9 to TRBJ2-3, with D tentatively TRBD2 (6 bases). The CDR3 spans 18 residues. From germline, CDR1 is SGDLS and CDR2 YYNGEE. V was trimmed by 0 bases and J by 2 bases, leaving 19 bases between them.

The CDR3 DNA reads as TGTGCCAGCAGCCACTCGACAGGGGGCGCCGAGCAGTACTTC. It translates to CASSHSTGGAEQYF. This chain uses TRBV3-1 with TRBJ2-7, with TRBD1 matching 10 bases. Germline V lookup: CDR1 LGHDT, CDR2 YNNKEL (reference sequence). With 3 bases clipped from V and 6 bases from J, the junction kept 5 bases outside the gene matches. The length of the CDR3 is 14 residues.

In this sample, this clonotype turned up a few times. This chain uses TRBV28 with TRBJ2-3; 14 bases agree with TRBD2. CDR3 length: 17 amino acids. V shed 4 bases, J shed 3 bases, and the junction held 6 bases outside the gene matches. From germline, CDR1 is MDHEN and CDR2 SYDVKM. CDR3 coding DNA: TGTGCCAGCAGTTCGGGACTAGCGGGAGCATGGACAGATACGCAGTATTTT. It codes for CASSSGLAGAWTDTQYF.

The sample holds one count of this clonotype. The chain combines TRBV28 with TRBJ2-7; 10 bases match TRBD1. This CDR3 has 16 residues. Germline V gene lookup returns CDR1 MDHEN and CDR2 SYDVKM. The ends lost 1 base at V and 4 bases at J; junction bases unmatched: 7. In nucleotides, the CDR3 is TGTGCCAGCAGTTTATTACCCCGGACAGGGGGGTACGAGCAGTACTTC. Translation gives CASSLLPRTGGYEQYF.

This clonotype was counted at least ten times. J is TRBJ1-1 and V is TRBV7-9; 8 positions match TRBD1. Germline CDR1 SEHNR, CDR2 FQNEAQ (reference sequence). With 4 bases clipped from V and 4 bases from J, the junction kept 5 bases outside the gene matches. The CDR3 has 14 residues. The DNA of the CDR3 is TGTGCCAGCAGCTCGACAGGGGCGTTCACTGAAGCTTTCTTT. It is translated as CASSSTGAFTEAFF.

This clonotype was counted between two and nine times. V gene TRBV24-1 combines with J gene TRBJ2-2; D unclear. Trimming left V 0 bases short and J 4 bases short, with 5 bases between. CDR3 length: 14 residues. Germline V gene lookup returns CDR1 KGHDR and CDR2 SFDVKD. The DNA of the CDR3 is TGTGCCACCAGTGATTTGCCTGGCACCGGGGAGCTGTTTTTT. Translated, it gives CATSDLPGTGELFF.

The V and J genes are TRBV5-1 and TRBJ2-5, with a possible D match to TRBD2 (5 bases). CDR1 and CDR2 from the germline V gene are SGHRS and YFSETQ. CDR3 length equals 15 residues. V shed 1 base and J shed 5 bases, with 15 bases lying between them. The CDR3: CASSLNVFREETQYF. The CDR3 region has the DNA TGCGCCAGCAGCTTGAACGTCTTTAGGGAGGAGACCCAGTACTTC.

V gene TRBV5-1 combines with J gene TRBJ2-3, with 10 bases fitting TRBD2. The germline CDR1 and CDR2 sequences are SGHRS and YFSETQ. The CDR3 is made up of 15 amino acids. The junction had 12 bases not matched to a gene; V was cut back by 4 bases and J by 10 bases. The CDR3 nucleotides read TGCGCCAGCAGCCCCCTCGCTAGCGGGAGACAGGCGCAGTATTTT. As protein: CASSPLASGRQAQYF.

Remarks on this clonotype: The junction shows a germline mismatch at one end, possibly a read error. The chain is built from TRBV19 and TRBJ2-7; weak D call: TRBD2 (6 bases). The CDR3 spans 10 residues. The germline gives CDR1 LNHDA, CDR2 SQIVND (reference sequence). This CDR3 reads CASSSGRGDF. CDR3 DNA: TGTGCCAGTAGTTCGGGCCGCGGGGATTTC.

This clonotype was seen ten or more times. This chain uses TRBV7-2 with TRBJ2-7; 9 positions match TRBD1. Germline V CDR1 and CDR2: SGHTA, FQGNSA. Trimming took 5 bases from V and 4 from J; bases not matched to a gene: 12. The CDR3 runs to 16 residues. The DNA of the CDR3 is TGTGCCAGCAGCAAATACGCCACAGGGGGCAAGTACGAGCAGTACTTC. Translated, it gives CASSKYATGGKYEQYF.

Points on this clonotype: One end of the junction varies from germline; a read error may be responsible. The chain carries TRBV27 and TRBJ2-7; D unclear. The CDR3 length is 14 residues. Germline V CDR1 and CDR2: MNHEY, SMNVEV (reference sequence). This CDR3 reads CTSSLSREFDEQYF. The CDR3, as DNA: TGTACCAGCAGTTTATCAAGGGAATTCGACGAGCAGTACTTC.

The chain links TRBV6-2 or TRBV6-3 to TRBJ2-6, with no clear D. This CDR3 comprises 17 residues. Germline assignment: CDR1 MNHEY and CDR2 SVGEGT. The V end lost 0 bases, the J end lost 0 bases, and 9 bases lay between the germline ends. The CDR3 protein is CASSYSTSHSGANVLTF. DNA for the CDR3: TGTGCCAGCAGTTACTCGACCAGTCACTCTGGGGCCAACGTCCTGACTTTC.

CDR3 sequence (DNA): TGCAGTGCTAGGCCACGGATACATCACTTTCGCACAGATACGCAGTATTTT. This gives the protein CSARPRIHHFRTDTQYF. This chain links TRBV20-1 with TRBJ2-3; D remains unclear. Germline V gene lookup returns CDR1 DFQATT and CDR2 SNEGSKA (reference sequence). V lost 3 bases, J lost 1 base, and 20 bases lay in between. This CDR3 spans 17 amino acids.

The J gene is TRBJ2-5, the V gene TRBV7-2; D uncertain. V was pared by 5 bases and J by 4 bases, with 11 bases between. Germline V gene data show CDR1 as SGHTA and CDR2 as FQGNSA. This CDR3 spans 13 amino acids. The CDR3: CASSPIPVETQYF. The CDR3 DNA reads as TGTGCCAGCAGCCCAATTCCCGTAGAGACCCAGTACTTC. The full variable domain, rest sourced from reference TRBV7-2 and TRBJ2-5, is GAGVSQSPSNKVTEKGKDVELRCDPISGHTALYWYRQSLGQGLEFLIYFQGNSAPDKSGLPSDRFSAERTGGSVSTLTIQRTQQEDSAVYLCASSPIPVETQYFGPGTRLLVL.

The chain's CDR3 is CASSVQPSGETQYF. Written as DNA, the CDR3 is TGTGCCAGCAGTGTACAGCCTTCGGGAGAGACCCAGTACTTC. The chain combines TRBV6-1 with TRBJ2-5; D remains unclear. Germline V gene data show CDR1 as MNHNS and CDR2 as SASEGT. The CDR3 has 14 amino acids. V was pared by 4 bases and J by 4 bases, with 13 bases between.

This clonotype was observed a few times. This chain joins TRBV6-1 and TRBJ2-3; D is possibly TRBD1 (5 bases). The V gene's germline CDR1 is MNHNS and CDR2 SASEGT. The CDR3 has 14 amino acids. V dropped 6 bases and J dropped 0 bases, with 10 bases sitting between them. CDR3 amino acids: CASSPGYSTDTQYF. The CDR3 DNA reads TGTGCCAGCAGCCCAGGGTATAGCACAGATACGCAGTATTTT.

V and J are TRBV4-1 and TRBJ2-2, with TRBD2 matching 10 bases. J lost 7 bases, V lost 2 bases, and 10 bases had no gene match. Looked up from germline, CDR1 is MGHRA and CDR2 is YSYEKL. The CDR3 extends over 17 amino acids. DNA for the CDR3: TGCGCCAGCAGCCAACCTTCTAGCGGGAGTTTTATCGGGGAGCTGTTTTTT. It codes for CASSQPSSGSFIGELFF.

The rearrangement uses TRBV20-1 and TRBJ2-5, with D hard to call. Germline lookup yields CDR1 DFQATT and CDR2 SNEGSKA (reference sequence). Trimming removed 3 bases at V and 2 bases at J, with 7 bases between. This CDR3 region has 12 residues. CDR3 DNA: TGCAGTGCTAGCCCAGGACAAGAGACCCAGTACTTC. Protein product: CSASPGQETQYF.

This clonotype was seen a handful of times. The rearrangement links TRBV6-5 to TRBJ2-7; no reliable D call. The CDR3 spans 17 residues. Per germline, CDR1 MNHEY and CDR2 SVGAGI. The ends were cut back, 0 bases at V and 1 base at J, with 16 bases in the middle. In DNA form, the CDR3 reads TGTGCCAGCAGTTACTCGATCACGAAAAAAGATTCCTACGAGCAGTACTTC. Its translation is CASSYSITKKDSYEQYF.

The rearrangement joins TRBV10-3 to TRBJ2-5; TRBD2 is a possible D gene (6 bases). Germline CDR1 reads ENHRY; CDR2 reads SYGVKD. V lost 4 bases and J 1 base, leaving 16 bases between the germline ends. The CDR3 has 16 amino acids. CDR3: CAISGAGRGVQETQYF. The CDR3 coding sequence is TGTGCCATCAGTGGTGCGGGGCGAGGTGTCCAAGAGACCCAGTACTTC.

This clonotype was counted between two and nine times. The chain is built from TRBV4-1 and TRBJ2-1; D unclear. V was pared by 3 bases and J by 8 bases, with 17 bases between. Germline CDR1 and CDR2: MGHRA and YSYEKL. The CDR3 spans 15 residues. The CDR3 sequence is CASSHPGPRPDEQFF. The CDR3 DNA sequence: TGCGCCAGCAGCCACCCGGGCCCCCGCCCCGATGAGCAGTTCTTC.